This TCR beta chain was recovered during a study of CXCR4 blockade with PD-1 therapy in pancreatic cancer. Deletions cut 6 bases from V and 4 bases from J, with 13 bases between. Germline V gives CDR1 MRHNA, CDR2 SNTAGT. The length of the CDR3 is 13 residues. These archived tumors were resected from patients never given neoadjuvant therapy beforehand. Profiled with immunoSEQ multiplex PCR; TCRdb holds only in-frame clones, not every one. The repertoire includes some 5,000 clones, around 50% of them detected once, and about 7% sits in the top ten. The sequence was collected from a human donor with pancreatic ductal adenocarcinoma. Input material: tumor tissue. The gene calls are TRBV6-4 and TRBJ2-7; D uncertain. CDR3 loop: CASSMGSEYEQYF. CDR3 coding DNA: TGTGCCAGCAGCATGGGGTCGGAATACGAGCAGTACTTC.